These 27 T cell receptor beta chains were all obtained from the same sample, sequenced in a study of T cell responses to AZD1222 COVID-19 vaccine. Some clones are missing from TCRdb's copy, which holds only in-frame ones; the method was immunoSEQ multiplex PCR. The sample yields roughly 65,000 clones, around nine tenths seen once. The input for sequencing was peripheral blood, taken on day 0 of AZD1222 vaccination. Every receptor here comes from an adult in good health.

The chain links TRBV25-1 to TRBJ2-2; 7 nucleotides align to TRBD1. CDR1 MGHDK and CDR2 SYGVNS come from the germline V gene. V was clipped by 6 bases and J by 6 bases; unmatched bases: 1. The CDR3 has 12 residues. The CDR3 is CASSDRAGELFF. For the CDR3, the DNA is TGTGCCAGCAGCGACAGGGCCGGGGAGCTGTTTTTT.

V gene TRBV19 combines with J gene TRBJ1-1; D is possibly TRBD1 (6 bases). Germline V lookup: CDR1 LNHDA, CDR2 SQIVND (reference sequence). Trimming removed 3 bases at V and 4 bases at J, with 9 bases between. The CDR3 runs to 13 residues. CDR3 sequence reads: CASSIGGATEAFF. CDR3 sequence (DNA): TGTGCCAGTAGTATCGGGGGGGCCACTGAAGCTTTCTTT.

This chain connects TRBV6-5 to TRBJ1-6; D gene ambiguous. CDR1 is MNHEY, CDR2 SVGAGI, per germline. V was clipped by 2 bases and J by 7 bases, with 3 bases between them. This CDR3 comprises 12 residues. CDR3 in amino acids: CASSYVNSPLHF. CDR3 DNA sequence: TGTGCCAGCAGTTACGTCAATTCACCCCTCCACTTT.

The chain has TRBV7-9 and TRBJ1-3, with 11 bases matching TRBD1. V was pared by 5 bases and J by 8 bases, with 11 bases of the junction left unmatched. The CDR3 loop spans 16 amino acids. In germline, CDR1 is SEHNR, CDR2 FQNEAQ (reference sequence). The CDR3 sequence: CASSPPRTGGEYTIYF. CDR3 nucleotides: TGTGCCAGCAGCCCTCCCCGGACAGGGGGCGAATACACCATATATTTT.

The chain couples TRBV4-1 to TRBJ2-7; 12 positions match TRBD1. The V segment lost 2 bases and the J segment 0 bases; nucleotides outside the gene matches: 8. CDR1 and CDR2 from the germline V gene are MGHRA and YSYEKL. The CDR3 is 18 amino acids. The CDR3 here is CASSQSGQGAPNSYEQYF. CDR3 DNA sequence: TGCGCCAGCAGCCAATCGGGACAGGGGGCTCCAAACTCCTACGAGCAGTACTTC.

The rearrangement links TRBV7-8 to TRBJ1-5; D is undetermined. The CDR3 runs to 15 residues. V lost 0 bases and J 4 bases, leaving 10 bases between the germline ends. Germline CDR1 is SGHVS and CDR2 is FQNEAQ. The CDR3 nucleotides are TGTGCCAGCAGCTTAGCGGTGGGAAATAATCAGCCCCAGCATTTT. The encoded protein is CASSLAVGNNQPQHF.

J is TRBJ2-2 and V is TRBV3-1 (or the pseudogene TRBV3-2); 8 nucleotides line up with TRBD2. Germline assignment: CDR1 LGHDT and CDR2 YNNKEL (reference sequence). The junction had 1 base not matched to a gene; V was cut back by 1 base and J by 3 bases. The length of the CDR3 is 15 residues. The CDR3 region has the DNA TGTGCCAGCAGCCAAGGGACTAGCCACACCGGGGAGCTGTTTTTT. This translates into CASSQGTSHTGELFF.

The V call is TRBV7-2, the J call TRBJ1-2; D remains unclear. CDR1 and CDR2 from the germline V gene are SGHTA and FQGNSA. The CDR3 covers 13 residues. Between the trimmed V and J ends, which lost 7 bases and 0 bases, there was a span of 9 bases. In nucleotides, the CDR3 is TGTGCCAGCACCTGGACCGCTAACTATGGCTACACCTTC. Translated: CASTWTANYGYTF.

The genes are TRBV5-4 and TRBJ2-2; 9 bases fit TRBD2. The CDR3 spans 18 residues. Trimming cost V 10 bases and J 3 bases; bases outside gene matches: 19. Germline CDR1 reads SGHNT; CDR2 reads YYREEE (reference sequence). The CDR3 nucleotides read TGTGCCGGATCGGACAGCTGGGCTAGCGGGACCTACACCGGGGAGCTGTTTTTT. Amino acids: CAGSDSWASGTYTGELFF.

The V call is TRBV6-5, the J call TRBJ1-4; D unclear. The CDR3 totals 16 residues. Trimming pared 0 bases from V and 4 bases from J, leaving 12 bases between. Germline V CDR1 and CDR2: MNHEY, SVGAGI. The CDR3 nucleotides are TGTGCCAGCAGTTACTCAGGCAGGTTTTATAATGAAAAACTGTTTTTT. Its protein product is CASSYSGRFYNEKLFF.

The chain combines TRBV18 with TRBJ1-6; 7 nucleotides line up with TRBD1. This CDR3 comprises 14 residues. The J segment lost 7 bases and the V segment lost 2 bases, leaving 2 bases of the junction unmatched. CDR1 and CDR2 (germline): KGHSH, LQKENI. The CDR3 reads CASSPARGNSPLHF. As DNA, the CDR3 is TGTGCCAGCTCACCAGCCAGGGGGAATTCACCCCTCCACTTT.

The rearrangement links TRBV4-1 to TRBJ2-7; 7 bases fit TRBD2. The V and J ends lost 2 bases and 4 bases, in that order; junction bases with no gene match: 8. Germline CDR1 is MGHRA and CDR2 is YSYEKL. The CDR3 loop spans 15 amino acids. The DNA for the CDR3 is TGCGCCAGCAGCCAAAGGGAGGGTGATCGGTACGAGCAGTACTTC. This sequence encodes CASSQREGDRYEQYF.

V usage is TRBV30 and J usage is TRBJ1-1; D gene ambiguous. The CDR3 spans 11 residues. Trimming took 0 bases from V and 10 from J, leaving 9 bases between them. Looked up from germline, CDR1 is GTSNPN and CDR2 is SVGIG (reference sequence). The CDR3 sequence is CAWSVLRGAFF. DNA of the CDR3: TGTGCCTGGAGTGTGCTGCGAGGAGCTTTCTTT.

CDR3 nucleotides: TGTGCCAGCAGTGATGGACAGGGGGACACTGAAGCTTTCTTT. Its translation: CASSDGQGDTEAFF. The genes are TRBV6-1 and TRBJ1-1, with 10 nucleotides matching TRBD1. V was clipped by 3 bases and J by 3 bases; unmatched bases: 1. CDR3 size: 14 residues. Germline V lookup: CDR1 MNHNS, CDR2 SASEGT.

This clone occurred a few times. The chain combines TRBV11-2 with TRBJ2-1; D is unresolved. CDR3 length equals 15 residues. The V end lost 4 bases, the J end lost 8 bases, and 18 bases lay between the germline ends. CDR1 and CDR2 (germline): SGHAT, FQNNGV. The DNA of the CDR3 is TGTGCCAGCAGCTGGCCTGTTAGGAGTGGCGATGAGCAGTTCTTC. This sequence encodes CASSWPVRSGDEQFF.

This chain connects TRBV6-6 to TRBJ1-2, with no clear D. There are 13 residues in the CDR3. V lost 8 bases and J lost 0, with 10 bases in between. Germline V CDR1 and CDR2: MNHNY, SVGAGI (reference sequence). The DNA of the CDR3 is TGTGCCAGCCAATCGGCCGCTAACTATGGCTACACCTTC. Amino acid sequence: CASQSAANYGYTF.

V and J are TRBV2 and TRBJ1-2; no firm D call. Trimming took 4 bases from V and 4 from J, leaving 7 bases between them. The CDR3 loop spans 12 amino acids. Germline V lookup: CDR1 SNHLY, CDR2 FYNNEI. CDR3 sequence reads: CASSVDIYGYTF. CDR3 sequence (DNA): TGTGCCAGCAGTGTCGACATCTATGGCTACACCTTC.

The chain is built from TRBV11-2 and TRBJ2-1, with 8 bases lining up with TRBD1. Germline lookup yields CDR1 SGHAT and CDR2 FQNNGV. The CDR3 contains 13 residues. Germline trimming cut 3 bases from V and 9 bases from J; bases unmatched to any gene: 4. In DNA, the CDR3 is TGTGCCAGCAGCTTGGGGACAGGCGGTGAGCAGTTCTTC. Residues: CASSLGTGGEQFF.

The chain recombines TRBV4-2 with TRBJ2-3; D gene unclear. The V end was cut by 8 bases, the J end by 2 bases, with 8 bases between. The CDR3 runs 12 residues. Germline V lookup: CDR1 LGHNA, CDR2 YNFKEQ. CDR3: CASRIYTDTQYF. For the CDR3, the DNA is TGTGCCAGCCGGATTTACACAGATACGCAGTATTTT.

CDR3 sequence (DNA): TGTGCCAGCTCACCTGCGACAGGGACCTACGAGCAGTACTTC. Its protein is CASSPATGTYEQYF. The J gene is TRBJ2-7, the V gene TRBV18, with TRBD1 identical over 7 bases. The CDR3 covers 14 residues. J gave up 2 bases and V 3 bases, and 4 bases lay outside the gene matches. In germline, CDR1 is KGHSH, CDR2 LQKENI.

As DNA, the CDR3 is TGCAGCGTTGAAGATCAAGTTAGCGCCGATTATACGCAGTATTTT. Translating gives CSVEDQVSADYTQYF. V usage is TRBV29-1 and J usage is TRBJ2-3, with D possibly TRBD2 on 5 matching bases. CDR1 and CDR2 from the germline V gene are SQVTM and ANQGSEA. The germline V and J ends were trimmed by 0 bases and 7 bases, with 17 bases remaining between them. The CDR3 runs to 15 residues.

The rearrangement links TRBV2 to TRBJ1-5, with D hard to call. The CDR3 length is 14 residues. Trimming stripped 5 bases from V and 5 bases from J, with 13 bases between. Germline values: CDR1 SNHLY, CDR2 FYNNEI. Written as DNA, the CDR3 is TGTGCCAGCAGTAGTGTCAGCTCACATCAGCCCCAGCATTTT. Amino acids: CASSSVSSHQPQHF.

The chain uses TRBV4-2 and TRBJ2-7; no definite D call. The germline V and J ends were trimmed by 0 bases and 2 bases, with 11 bases remaining between them. The V gene's germline CDR1 is LGHNA and CDR2 YNFKEQ. This CDR3 is built from 15 residues. The CDR3 loop is CASSQELAVPYEQYF. The CDR3, as DNA: TGTGCCAGCAGCCAAGAGCTCGCCGTCCCCTACGAGCAGTACTTC.

A remark on this clone: With a much larger clone just one base away, this may be a read error. The V gene is TRBV6-4, the J gene TRBJ2-6; TRBD1 might be the D (5 bases). Between the trimmed V and J ends, which lost 3 bases and 2 bases, there was a span of 5 bases. The CDR3 consists of 14 residues. Germline assignment: CDR1 MRHNA and CDR2 SNTAGT. The CDR3 DNA follows: TGTGCCAGCAGTGAAGGGGCTGGGGCCAACGTCCTGACTTTC. Translating gives CASSEGAGANVLTF.

In this sample, this clone turned up a few times. The V call is TRBV15, the J call TRBJ1-1; the D is unclear. The germline V gene encodes CDR1 LNHNV and CDR2 YYDKDF (reference sequence). V dropped 0 bases and J dropped 1 base, with 9 bases sitting between them. CDR3 length: 15 amino acids. The CDR3 bases are TGTGCCACCAGCAGAGAGCTCGGACGGAACACTGAAGCTTTCTTT. Translated: CATSRELGRNTEAFF.

This chain uses TRBV6-5 with TRBJ2-3, with 7 bases identical to TRBD1. J lost 6 bases, V lost 6 bases, and 12 bases had no gene match. The CDR3 length is 15 residues. Germline loops: CDR1 MNHEY, CDR2 SVGAGI. As DNA, the CDR3 is TGTGCCAGCAGCCTCAGGGGAAGGGGGCATGATACGCAGTATTTT. Protein sequence: CASSLRGRGHDTQYF.

The rearrangement joins TRBV25-1 to TRBJ2-3, with D tentatively TRBD1 (5 bases). Germline values: CDR1 MGHDK, CDR2 SYGVNS. The CDR3 has 14 amino acids. The germline V and J ends were trimmed by 4 bases and 4 bases, with 12 bases remaining between them. CDR3 DNA: TGTGCCAGCAGTGCTAGGGGTGGGGCAGATACGCAGTATTTT. Protein sequence: CASSARGGADTQYF.